A selection of T cell receptor beta chains follows, all from one sample in a study of blood T cell repertoires in COVID-19. TCRdb keeps only in-frame clones here, not all; method: immunoSEQ multiplex PCR. The sample consists of around 280,000 clones, roughly 89% of them appearing once. Sequencing input: PBMCs or T cells enriched from blood (not recorded which). Receptor source: a woman aged 40 to 50 who had recovered from COVID-19. The CDR3 runs from the conserved cysteine through the conserved F or W. The D gene is left open where the match is weak. The listing skips clone size in some rows; elsewhere it reads once, few, many or a size class.

V	length	size	D	J	CDR3	DNA
TRBV18	15	-	TRBD1	TRBJ1-3	CASTTGQLSGNTIYF	TGTGCCAGCACGACGGGACAGCTCTCTGGAAACACCATATATTTT
TRBV28	14	-	TRBD1	TRBJ1-1	CASDRATEGTEAFF	TGTGCCAGCGACAGGGCTACGGAGGGCACTGAAGCTTTCTTT
TRBV7-3	18	once	TRBD2	TRBJ2-1	CASSLIASGMGSYNEQFF	TGTGCCAGCAGCTTAATCGCTAGCGGGATGGGGTCCTACAATGAGCAGTTCTTC
TRBV19	14	-	-	TRBJ1-1	CASSIVAVNTEAFF	TGTGCCAGTAGTATAGTTGCAGTGAACACTGAAGCTTTCTTT
TRBV7-2	16	-	TRBD1	TRBJ1-4	CASSKQSGTANEKLFF	TGTGCCAGCAGCAAACAATCCGGGACAGCTAATGAAAAACTGTTTTTT
TRBV6-5	16	-	-	TRBJ1-1	CASSYSSGRRNTEAFF	TGTGCCAGCAGTTACTCGTCAGGGAGGAGGAACACTGAAGCTTTCTTT
TRBV7-8	12	-	-	TRBJ1-2	CASSRTGDGYTF	TGTGCCAGCAGCCGTACCGGAGATGGCTACACCTTC
TRBV5-1	16	-	-	TRBJ1-6	CASSSGRFPGDSPLHF	TGCGCCAGCAGCTCAGGACGTTTTCCAGGGGATTCACCCCTCCACTTT
TRBV6-5	14	-	-	TRBJ1-4	CASSYSRGGEKLFF	TGTGCCAGCAGTTACTCAAGGGGCGGTGAAAAACTGTTTTTT
TRBV7-2	14	-	-	TRBJ2-5	CASSWGRGQETQYF	TGTGCCAGCAGCTGGGGGCGCGGCCAAGAGACCCAGTACTTC
TRBV2	16	-	-	TRBJ2-2	CASRRQEGILPGELFF	TGTGCCAGCAGAAGACAAGAGGGCATCCTGCCCGGGGAGCTGTTTTTT
TRBV5-1	16	-	-	TRBJ2-3	CASGQRAAPNLDTQYF	TGCGCCAGCGGCCAGAGGGCGGCCCCCAACTTAGATACGCAGTATTTT
TRBV20-1	12	-	TRBD1	TRBJ2-3	CSASSGTGGVHF	TGCAGTGCTAGTTCGGGGACAGGGGGAGTCCATTTT
TRBV7-9	16	-	TRBD2	TRBJ2-1	CASSLGLSGRYDEQFF	TGTGCCAGCAGCCTAGGGCTTAGCGGGAGGTACGATGAGCAGTTCTTC
TRBV2	14	-	TRBD2	TRBJ2-7	CASSDASGIYEQYF	TGTGCCAGCAGTGACGCTAGCGGGATCTACGAGCAGTACTTC